This T cell receptor (beta chain) appears in the sequencing data of a study of blood T cell repertoires in COVID-19. Study as a whole: Italy, Spain and the United States were the sources of the convalescent and acute COVID-19 samples.

Only in-frame clones appear in the TCRdb table, and some are missing; sequencing was by immunoSEQ multiplex PCR. The data contain 180,000 or so clones, around four fifths of them singletons. This clone showed up just a few times. In terms of age and location, participants ranged from roughly 18 to 90 years and lived in about two dozen US areas. Participant-given clinical history determined each cohort assignment. For recovered donors of Cohort 3, there were two negative PCRs, clearance, or symptom resolution. Per the germline V gene, CDR1 is PRHDT and CDR2 is FYEKMQ (reference sequence). This CDR3 is 13 amino acids long. V lost 6 bases to trimming and J lost 7 bases; unmatched junction nucleotides: 7.

This receptor was obtained from a woman between 50 and 59 years old who had recovered from COVID-19. The source material was PBMCs or T cells enriched from blood (not recorded which). The V call is TRBV13, the J call TRBJ1-2; 8 bases line up with TRBD1. In DNA, the CDR3 is TGTGCCAGCAGTCCCAACAGGGGGTTTGGCTACACCTTC. This sequence encodes CASSPNRGFGYTF.